This TCR beta chain is drawn from a study of blood T cell repertoires in COVID-19. About the study: The United States, Italy and Spain provided the acute and convalescent COVID-19 samples. The analysed material was cDNA or gDNA that came from T cells, B-cell-depleted T cells, or PBMCs.

The CDR3 is 14 amino acids. Original analysis: Reference gene primer amplification yielded estimated nucleated cell counts. Sequencing was performed with immunoSEQ multiplex PCR; in TCRdb, only in-frame clones are kept and a portion is missing. V and J calls and clone size are those listed in that table; D and trimming were worked out from the DNA. Of about 160,000 clones listed, about 81% were seen once; the top ten hold 9.5% to 12%. The clonotype was recovered from a man aged 55 to 70 with active or convalescent COVID-19. J is TRBJ2-5 and V is TRBV21-1; whether TRBD1, the table's D call, matches the DNA was not checked. TRBV21-1 is an annotated pseudogene. Sequencing input: peripheral blood. The DNA of the CDR3 is TGTGCCAGCCCGGGACAGGGGGAGAAAGAGACCCAGTACTTC. Encoded protein: CASPGQGEKETQYF.